The source of this TCR beta chain is a study of T cell responses to AZD1222 COVID-19 vaccine. Notes on the study in general: White British ancestry dominated among donors, who included more females, and clonal diversity was possibly underestimated. At baseline, just five or six AZD1222 recipients tested seropositive.

Comments on this clone: Its target is unknown.

V was pared by 6 bases and J by 6 bases, with 14 bases between. The germline gives CDR1 MNHEY, CDR2 SVGAGI. The CDR3 has 13 residues. The table came from immunoSEQ multiplex PCR; TCRdb's copy has only in-frame clones and leaves some out. The sample has roughly 170,000 clones; approximately 91% are singletons. The V and J genes are TRBV6-5 and TRBJ1-2; D gene ambiguous. The source material was peripheral blood, sampled on day 0 of AZD1222 vaccination. This TCR was recovered from an adult in good health. The DNA for the CDR3 is TGTGCCAGCAGGTGGCGTCGTGGCCATGGCTACACCTTC. As protein: CASRWRRGHGYTF.